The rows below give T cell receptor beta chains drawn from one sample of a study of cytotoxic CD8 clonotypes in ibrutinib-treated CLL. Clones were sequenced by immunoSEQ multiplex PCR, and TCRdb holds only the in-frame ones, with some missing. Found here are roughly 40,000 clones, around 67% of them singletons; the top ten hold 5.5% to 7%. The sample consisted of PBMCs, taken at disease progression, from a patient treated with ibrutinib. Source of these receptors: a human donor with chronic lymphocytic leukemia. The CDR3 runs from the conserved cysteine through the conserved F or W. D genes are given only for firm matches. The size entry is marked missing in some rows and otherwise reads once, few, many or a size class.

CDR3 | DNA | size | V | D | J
CASSGSGRAVDTQYF | TGTGCCAGCAGCGGTAGCGGGAGGGCGGTAGATACGCAGTATTTT | . | TRBV9 | TRBD2 | TRBJ2-3
CASSPGRVGNEQFF | TGTGCCAGCAGCCCCGGGAGGGTTGGGAATGAGCAGTTCTTC | . | TRBV5-4 | TRBD2 | TRBJ2-1
CASSSLGTADTQYF | TGCGCCAGCAGCTCACTGGGTACGGCAGATACGCAGTATTTT | . | TRBV5-1 | . | TRBJ2-3
CASSPGDQPQHF | TGTGCCAGCAGTCCCGGGGATCAGCCCCAGCATTTT | few | TRBV28 | . | TRBJ1-5
CASSSGSYFYGYTF | TGTGCCAGCAGCTCCGGGAGTTACTTCTATGGCTACACCTTC | few | TRBV11-1 | . | TRBJ1-2
CATSRDVGGRGQFF | TGTGCCACCAGCAGAGATGTAGGCGGGAGGGGGCAGTTCTTC | once | TRBV15 | TRBD2 | TRBJ2-1
CASSRPGQGLNSYEQYF | TGCGCCAGCAGCCGACCCGGACAGGGTTTGAACTCCTACGAGCAGTACTTC | once | TRBV4-1 | TRBD1 | TRBJ2-7
CASKKSGRGRVGQPQHF | TGCGCCAGCAAAAAGAGCGGCAGGGGACGAGTGGGTCAGCCCCAGCATTTT | . | TRBV10-1 | . | TRBJ1-5
CANRAGEGNEQFF | TGTGCCAACCGAGCGGGAGAAGGGAATGAGCAGTTCTTC | . | TRBV10-3 | TRBD2 | TRBJ2-1
CASTPPAGREGRYNEQFF | TGTGCCAGTACCCCTCCCGCCGGACGGGAGGGCCGCTACAATGAGCAGTTCTTC | few | TRBV19 | TRBD2 | TRBJ2-1
CASSQDGGLETQYF | TGCGCCAGCAGCCAAGATGGGGGTTTAGAGACCCAGTACTTC | . | TRBV4-1 | . | TRBJ2-5
CASSPHRTPNTGELFF | TGTGCCAGCAGCCCTCACCGGACCCCGAACACCGGGGAGCTGTTTTTT | . | TRBV7-3 | . | TRBJ2-2
CASSLNGVTQYF | TGTGCCAGCAGCTTAAACGGGGTCACCCAGTACTTC | . | TRBV7-3 | . | TRBJ2-5
CASSGSHQPQHF | TGTGCCAGCAGTGGGTCTCATCAGCCCCAGCATTTT | few | TRBV28 | . | TRBJ1-5
CASSPGLAGPYNEQFF | TGTGCCAGCAGCCCGGGACTAGCGGGACCCTACAATGAGCAGTTCTTC | . | TRBV11-3 | TRBD2 | TRBJ2-1
CASSELSRDRGSYF | TGTGCCAGCAGTGAATTGTCCCGGGACAGGGGTTCATATTTT | . | TRBV6-1 | TRBD1 | TRBJ1-3
CASSKGLAGAGDTQYF | TGTGCCAGCAGCAAGGGACTAGCGGGAGCGGGAGATACGCAGTATTTT | . | TRBV7-8 | TRBD2 | TRBJ2-3
CASSTQGRNTEAFF | TGTGCCAGCAGTACACAGGGGAGAAACACTGAAGCTTTCTTT | . | TRBV27 | TRBD1 | TRBJ1-1
CASSPRQGRGNTEAFF | TGTGCCAGCAGCCCCCGACAGGGAAGAGGGAACACTGAAGCTTTCTTT | . | TRBV5-6 | TRBD1 | TRBJ1-1
CSVALGDTF | TGCAGCGTTGCCCTCGGGGACACCTTC | . | TRBV29-1 | . | TRBJ1-2